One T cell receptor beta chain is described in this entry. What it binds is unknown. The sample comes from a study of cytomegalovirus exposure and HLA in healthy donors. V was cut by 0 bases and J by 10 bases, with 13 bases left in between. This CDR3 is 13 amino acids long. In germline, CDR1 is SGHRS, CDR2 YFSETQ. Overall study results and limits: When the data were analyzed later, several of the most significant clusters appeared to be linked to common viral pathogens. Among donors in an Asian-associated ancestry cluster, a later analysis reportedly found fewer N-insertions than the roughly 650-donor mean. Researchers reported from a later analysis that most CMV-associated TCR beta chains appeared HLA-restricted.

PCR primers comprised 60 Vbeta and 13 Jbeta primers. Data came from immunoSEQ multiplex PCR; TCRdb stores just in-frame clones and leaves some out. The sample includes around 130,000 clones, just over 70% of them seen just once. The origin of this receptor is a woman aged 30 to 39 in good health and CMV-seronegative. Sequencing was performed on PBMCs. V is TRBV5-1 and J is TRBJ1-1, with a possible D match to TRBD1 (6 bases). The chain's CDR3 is CASSLDRAGAAFF. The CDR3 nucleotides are TGCGCCAGCAGCTTGGACAGGGCAGGGGCAGCTTTCTTT.